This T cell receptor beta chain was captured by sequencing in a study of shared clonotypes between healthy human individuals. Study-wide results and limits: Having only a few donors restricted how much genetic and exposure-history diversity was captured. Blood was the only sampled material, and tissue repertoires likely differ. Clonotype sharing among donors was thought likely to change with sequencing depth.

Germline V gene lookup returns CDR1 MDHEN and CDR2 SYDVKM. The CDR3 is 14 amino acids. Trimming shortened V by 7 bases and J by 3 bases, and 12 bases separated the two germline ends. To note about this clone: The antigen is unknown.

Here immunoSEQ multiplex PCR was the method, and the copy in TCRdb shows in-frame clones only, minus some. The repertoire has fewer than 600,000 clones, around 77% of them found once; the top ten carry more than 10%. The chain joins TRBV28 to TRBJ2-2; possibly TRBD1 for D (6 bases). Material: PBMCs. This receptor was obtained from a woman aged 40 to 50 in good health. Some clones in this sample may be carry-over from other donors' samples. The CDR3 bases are TGTGCCAGCATTTCAGGGACATACACCGGGGAGCTGTTTTTT. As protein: CASISGTYTGELFF.